Sequencing of this T cell receptor (beta chain) was carried out in a study of cytomegalovirus exposure and HLA in healthy donors. The primer mix had 60 Vbeta and 13 Jbeta primers. Clones were sequenced by immunoSEQ multiplex PCR, and TCRdb holds only the in-frame ones, with some missing. The table includes around 130,000 clones, about 75% detected once. Study observations and caveats: Overall, approximately 150 TCR beta chains were annotated as cytomegalovirus-associated. Sequencing likely produced, as an artifact, a cluster of highly shared sequence variants.

The germline gives CDR1 KGHSH, CDR2 LQKENI. V shed 1 base, J shed 0 bases, and the junction held 1 base outside the gene matches. The CDR3 runs 15 residues. The table lists this clone with a few counts. The antigen is undetermined. Other DNA sequences in this specimen translate into the identical CDR3. V and J are TRBV18 and TRBJ2-3, with 7 nucleotides matching TRBD1. The TCR was taken from a woman aged 30 to 39 in good health and CMV-seronegative. What was sequenced was PBMCs. In nucleotides, the CDR3 is TGTGCCAGCTCACCACAGGGGGCTAGCACAGATACGCAGTATTTT. Its translation is CASSPQGASTDTQYF.